This T cell receptor beta chain emerged from a study of blood T cell repertoires in COVID-19. The wider study: The origin of the acute and convalescent COVID-19 samples was the United States, Italy and Spain. From T cells, B-cell-depleted T cells, or PBMCs came the material, which was cDNA or gDNA.

Original processing methods: From reference gene primer amplification, estimates of nucleated cell counts were derived. Generated by immunoSEQ multiplex PCR, the TCRdb table keeps only in-frame clones and is missing some. V and J calls and clone size are copied from that table; D and trimming were computed from the DNA. The sample yields 250,000 to 300,000 clones, roughly 87% seen once. Germline V gives CDR1 SGDLS, CDR2 YYNGEE. The V gene lost 4 bases and the J gene lost 0 bases, with 11 bases spanning the gap. This CDR3 has 15 amino acids. V and J are TRBV9 and TRBJ2-1; D is unresolved. Source material: peripheral blood. The sequence was obtained from a woman aged 45-59 years who had recovered from COVID-19. DNA for the CDR3: TGTGCCAGCAGCTTGCGATTCATCTCCTACAATGAGCAGTTCTTC. This codes for CASSLRFISYNEQFF.